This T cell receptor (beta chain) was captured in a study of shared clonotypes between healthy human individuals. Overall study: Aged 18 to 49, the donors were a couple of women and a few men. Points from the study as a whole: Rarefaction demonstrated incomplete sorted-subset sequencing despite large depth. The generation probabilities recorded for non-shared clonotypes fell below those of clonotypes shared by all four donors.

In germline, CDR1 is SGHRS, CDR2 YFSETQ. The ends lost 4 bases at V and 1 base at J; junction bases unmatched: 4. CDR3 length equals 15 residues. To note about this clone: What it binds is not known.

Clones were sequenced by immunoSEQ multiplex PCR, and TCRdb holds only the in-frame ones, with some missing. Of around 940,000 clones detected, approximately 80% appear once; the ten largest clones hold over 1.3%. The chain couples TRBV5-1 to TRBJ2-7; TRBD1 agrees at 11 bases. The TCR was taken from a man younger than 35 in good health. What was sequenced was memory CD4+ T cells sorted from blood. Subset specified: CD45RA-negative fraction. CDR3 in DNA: TGCGCCAGCAGCGCGGGACAGGGGGTGTCCTACGAGCAGTACTTC. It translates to CASSAGQGVSYEQYF.